Below, 32 T cell receptor beta chains from the same sample are listed, as sequenced in a study of neurological immune-mediated disorders. Each CDR3 protein is one row after TCRdb ran MiXCR on the 5' RACE reads. The data contain about 55,000 distinct CDR3 sequences, over 3.5% of them seen just once; the ten biggest clones take up more than 1.5%. Sequencing was performed on CD4+ T cells from blood. The receptors originated from a woman aged 40 to 50 with multiple sclerosis.

This clonotype was detected ten times or more. The chain employs TRBV20-1 and TRBJ2-2, with D hard to call. The CDR3 is made up of 16 amino acids. V lost 0 bases and J 0 bases, leaving 11 bases between the germline ends. Germline assignment: CDR1 DFQATT and CDR2 SNEGSKA (reference sequence). CDR3 residues: CSARDPVSANTGELFF. For the CDR3, the DNA is TGCAGTGCTAGAGATCCGGTGAGCGCGAACACCGGGGAGCTGTTTTTT.

Ten or more counts support this clonotype. The chain is built from TRBV20-1 and TRBJ1-2; no reliable D call. Trimming took 0 bases from V and 5 from J, leaving 13 bases between them. Germline lookup yields CDR1 DFQATT and CDR2 SNEGSKA (reference sequence). The CDR3 covers 14 residues. For the CDR3, the DNA is TGCAGTGCTAGAGATCATGGCGGAGGGTATGGCTACACCTTC. This gives the protein CSARDHGGGYGYTF.

This clonotype was found many times. V and J are TRBV5-1 and TRBJ1-2; TRBD1 might be the D (6 bases). The length of the CDR3 is 15 residues. The V and J ends lost 3 bases and 3 bases respectively, with 15 bases between them. Germline CDR1 and CDR2: SGHRS and YFSETQ. Here the CDR3 DNA reads TGCGCCAGCAGCTCCGTTGGGGGGGGCCACTATGGCTACACCTTC. Translation: CASSSVGGGHYGYTF.

In its sample, this clonotype was seen many times. The chain links TRBV4-2 to TRBJ1-3; D is unclear. This CDR3 region has 14 residues. Germline CDR1 and CDR2: LGHNA and YNFKEQ. The V gene lost 0 bases and the J gene lost 0 bases, with 3 bases spanning the gap. CDR3 sequence (DNA): TGTGCCAGCAGCCAAGAGCTCTCTGGAAACACCATATATTTT. Its protein product is CASSQELSGNTIYF.

This clonotype was detected many times. The rearrangement joins TRBV6-6 to TRBJ1-2; D remains unclear. Looked up from germline, CDR1 is MNHNY and CDR2 is SVGAGI (reference sequence). The CDR3 runs to 13 residues. Trimming took 6 bases from V and 4 from J, leaving 12 bases between them. The CDR3 spells CASSRELFYGYTF. The CDR3 region has the DNA TGTGCCAGCAGCCGAGAACTCTTCTATGGCTACACCTTC.

At least ten counts were recorded for this clonotype. The chain carries TRBV5-1 and TRBJ2-6; the D is unclear. The CDR3 is 13 amino acids. In germline, CDR1 is SGHRS, CDR2 YFSETQ. The V end was cut by 2 bases, the J end by 4 bases, with 4 bases between. The CDR3 nucleotides read TGCGCCAGCAGCTTTTTAGGGGCCAACGTCCTGACTTTC. Its protein is CASSFLGANVLTF.

In its sample, this clonotype was seen many times. The chain recombines TRBV5-1 with TRBJ1-1, with no clear D. Germline CDR1 SGHRS, CDR2 YFSETQ. This CDR3 has 15 residues. V was trimmed by 3 bases and J by 0 bases, leaving 12 bases between them. CDR3 residues: CASSWTEPMNTEAFF. For the CDR3, the DNA is TGCGCCAGCAGCTGGACGGAGCCCATGAACACTGAAGCTTTCTTT.

This clonotype was seen many times. This chain connects TRBV28 to TRBJ1-5; no clear D. The CDR3 extends over 14 amino acids. Germline loops: CDR1 MDHEN, CDR2 SYDVKM. V shed 5 bases and J shed 6 bases, with 14 bases lying between them. CDR3 amino acids: CASSTPSVGQPQHF. The CDR3 DNA follows: TGTGCCAGCAGTACCCCCAGTGTGGGTCAGCCCCAGCATTTT.

Many counts were recorded for this clonotype. This chain links TRBV10-3 with TRBJ1-1; a weak D match, TRBD1 (6 bases). Germline assignment: CDR1 ENHRY and CDR2 SYGVKD. Trimming removed 7 bases at V and 1 base at J, with 10 bases between. The CDR3 is 13 residues long. The CDR3 sequence: CAITDSSNTEAFF. As DNA, the CDR3 is TGTGCCATCACGGACAGCTCGAACACTGAAGCTTTCTTT.

This rearrangement joins TRBV6-1 to TRBJ1-1, with a possible D match to TRBD1 (6 bases). The CDR3 length is 17 residues. CDR1 is MNHNS, CDR2 SASEGT, per germline. The V and J ends lost 6 bases and 0 bases respectively, with 20 bases between them. CDR3 amino acids: CASSRTAYQRLNTEAFF. In nucleotides, the CDR3 is TGTGCCAGCAGCCGGACAGCGTACCAGCGATTGAACACTGAAGCTTTCTTT.

V and J are TRBV12-3 or TRBV12-4 and TRBJ1-5; D not certain. The CDR3 has 12 residues. V shed 9 bases and J shed 5 bases, with 11 bases lying between them. In DNA, the CDR3 is TGTGCCAGAAACCCTAACCATCAGCCCCAGCATTTT. Translation gives CARNPNHQPQHF.

This clonotype appeared a few times. The chain uses TRBV5-1 and TRBJ2-5; D not resolved. Germline V CDR1 and CDR2: SGHRS, YFSETQ. V was cut by 0 bases and J by 7 bases, with 16 bases left in between. This CDR3 contains 15 residues. CDR3 loop: CASSLAWSGDGTQYF. CDR3 coding DNA: TGCGCCAGCAGCTTGGCCTGGAGTGGGGATGGGACCCAGTACTTC.

This clonotype has at least ten counts. This chain joins TRBV15 and TRBJ1-6, with TRBD1 identical over 7 bases. Trimming removed 0 bases from V and 7 bases from J; junction bases left unmatched: 15. The CDR3 is made up of 19 amino acids. Germline V gene data show CDR1 as LNHNV and CDR2 as YYDKDF (reference sequence). The CDR3 DNA is TGTGCCACCAGCAGAGATCAAGTGGTATCCGGGACAGTCAATTCACCCCTCCACTTT. It is translated as CATSRDQVVSGTVNSPLHF.

This clonotype was found many times. The chain joins TRBV6-5 to TRBJ2-1, with 8 bases aligning to TRBD2. This CDR3 is 18 amino acids long. In germline, CDR1 is MNHEY, CDR2 SVGAGI. V lost 4 bases and J lost 4; bases outside the gene matches: 15. In nucleotides, the CDR3 is TGTGCCAGCAGTTCGGGGGGGCAGAGCGGGGTTCGTTACAATGAGCAGTTCTTC. Amino acid sequence: CASSSGGQSGVRYNEQFF.

This clonotype came up many times. The chain employs TRBV5-5 and TRBJ1-1, with 8 bases that match TRBD1. V lost 4 bases, J lost 5 bases, and 10 bases stayed unmatched. The CDR3 spans 15 residues. Germline V gene data show CDR1 as SGHKS and CDR2 as YYEKEE (reference sequence). CDR3 DNA sequence: TGTGCCAGCAGCGCGAACAGGGGGATAAGTACTGAAGCTTTCTTT. Its translation is CASSANRGISTEAFF. Together with reference TRBV5-5 and TRBJ1-1, the CDR3 gives the full variable domain: DAGVTQSPTHLIKTRGQQVTLRCSPISGHKSVSWYQQVLGQGPQFIFQYYEKEERGRGNFPDRFSARQFPNYSSELNVNALLLGDSALYLCASSANRGISTEAFFGQGTRLTVV.

This clonotype came up many times. V and J are TRBV11-2 and TRBJ1-1; D is undetermined. The V end lost 3 bases, the J end lost 1 base, and 12 bases lay between the germline ends. Germline CDR1 reads SGHAT; CDR2 reads FQNNGV. CDR3 size: 15 residues. Here the CDR3 reads CASSLTPGRNTEAFF. CDR3 bases: TGTGCCAGCAGCTTGACCCCGGGGAGGAACACTGAAGCTTTCTTT. The full variable domain, rest sourced from reference TRBV11-2 and TRBJ1-1, is EAGVAQSPRYKIIEKRQSVAFWCNPISGHATLYWYQQILGQGPKLLIQFQNNGVVDDSQLPKDRFSAERLKGVDSTLKIQPAKLEDSAVYLCASSLTPGRNTEAFFGQGTRLTVV.

This clonotype was observed many times. The chain joins TRBV12-3 or TRBV12-4 to TRBJ1-5; D gene unclear. The CDR3 runs 14 residues. V was clipped by 2 bases and J by 0 bases, with 5 bases between them. DNA of the CDR3: TGTGCCAGCAGTTTACAATATAGCAATCAGCCCCAGCATTTT. This codes for CASSLQYSNQPQHF.

This clonotype was seen at least ten times. The chain joins TRBV5-1 to TRBJ2-4, with 9 bases that match TRBD1. The CDR3 runs to 13 residues. The junction had 4 bases not matched to a gene; V was cut back by 4 bases and J by 8 bases. Looked up from germline, CDR1 is SGHRS and CDR2 is YFSETQ. The CDR3 region has the DNA TGCGCCAGCAGCGTCCGGGACAGGGACATTCAGTACTTC. Residues: CASSVRDRDIQYF.

Ten or more counts support this clonotype. The V call is TRBV11-2, the J call TRBJ2-2, with a possible D match to TRBD2 (7 bases). Trimming pared 5 bases from V and 2 bases from J, leaving 18 bases between. The CDR3 runs 17 residues. Germline lookup yields CDR1 SGHAT and CDR2 FQNNGV. CDR3 region: CASSRRWGGPNTGELFF. CDR3 sequence (DNA): TGTGCCAGCAGCCGACGATGGGGGGGCCCTAACACCGGGGAGCTGTTTTTT.

This clonotype has ten or more counts. The chain couples TRBV15 to TRBJ1-5; D is uncertain. CDR3 length: 16 residues. Looked up from germline, CDR1 is LNHNV and CDR2 is YYDKDF (reference sequence). The ends were cut back, 0 bases at V and 0 bases at J, with 9 bases in the middle. The DNA for the CDR3 is TGTGCCACCAGCAGAGATCAGGCAGATAGCAATCAGCCCCAGCATTTT. Translation gives CATSRDQADSNQPQHF.

The sample holds many counts of this clonotype. This chain joins TRBV10-3 and TRBJ1-5; perhaps TRBD1 as D (5 bases). Per germline, CDR1 ENHRY and CDR2 SYGVKD. With 2 bases removed from V and 3 bases from J, the gap between germline ends came to 8 bases. The CDR3 runs 14 residues. CDR3 sequence (DNA): TGTGCCATCAGTGAGGACAGCCTCAATCAGCCCCAGCATTTT. It encodes CAISEDSLNQPQHF.

This clonotype has a count of ten or more. The V call is TRBV2, the J call TRBJ1-1, with TRBD1 matching 7 bases. Trimming cost V 6 bases and J 6 bases; bases outside gene matches: 13. The germline V gene has CDR1 SNHLY and CDR2 FYNNEI. This CDR3 region has 15 residues. The CDR3 loop reads CASSRGKGASPEAFF. CDR3 DNA sequence: TGTGCCAGCAGCCGAGGGAAGGGGGCATCCCCTGAAGCTTTCTTT. The complete variable domain, with remaining parts taken from reference TRBV2 and TRBJ1-1, reads EPEVTQTPSHQVTQMGQEVILRCVPISNHLYFYWYRQILGQKVEFLVSFYNNEISEKSEIFDDQFSVERPDGSNFTLKIRSTKLEDSAMYFCASSRGKGASPEAFFGQGTRLTVV.

This clonotype was picked up many times. The J gene is TRBJ2-1, the V gene TRBV20-1; the D is unclear. The ends were cut back, 0 bases at V and 8 bases at J, with 8 bases in the middle. The CDR3 is 12 amino acids. The V gene's germline CDR1 is DFQATT and CDR2 SNEGSKA (reference sequence). The CDR3 is CSAREGNDEQFF. The CDR3 coding sequence is TGCAGTGCTAGAGAGGGGAACGATGAGCAGTTCTTC.

This clonotype was observed at least ten times. The rearrangement joins TRBV11-2 to TRBJ2-1, with 9 bases identical to TRBD1. CDR1 is SGHAT, CDR2 FQNNGV, per germline. The CDR3 spans 15 residues. The ends lost 5 bases at V and 5 bases at J; junction bases unmatched: 7. The DNA of the CDR3 is TGTGCCAGCAGCATCCCCGGGACAGGGAACAATGAGCAGTTCTTC. Translating it yields CASSIPGTGNNEQFF.

At least ten counts were recorded for this clonotype. This chain links TRBV30 with TRBJ1-1; a possible D gene is TRBD1 (6 bases). The length of the CDR3 is 13 residues. Per germline, CDR1 GTSNPN and CDR2 SVGIG (reference sequence). V was cut by 5 bases and J by 0 bases, with 10 bases left in between. The CDR3 reads CAWEGGVNTEAFF. CDR3 DNA sequence: TGTGCCTGGGAGGGGGGGGTGAACACTGAAGCTTTCTTT.

This clonotype appeared many times. V gene TRBV4-1 combines with J gene TRBJ2-1, with a weak D call TRBD1 (6 bases). Germline V gives CDR1 MGHRA, CDR2 YSYEKL. V gave up 7 bases and J gave up 9 bases, with 19 bases separating them. The CDR3 totals 14 residues. DNA for the CDR3: TGCGCCAGCACGCTGGCAGGGGAAAATACTGAGCAGTTCTTC. Amino acid sequence: CASTLAGENTEQFF.

At least ten counts were recorded for this clonotype. This chain links TRBV5-1 with TRBJ2-1; TRBD2 agrees at 9 bases. V lost 0 bases and J lost 3; bases outside the gene matches: 4. The CDR3 sequence is 16 residues long. Looked up from germline, CDR1 is SGHRS and CDR2 is YFSETQ. The CDR3 spells CASSLEGRGGYNEQFF. The CDR3 nucleotides are TGCGCCAGCAGCTTGGAGGGGCGGGGGGGCTACAATGAGCAGTTCTTC.

This clonotype was recorded at least ten times. The gene calls are TRBV7-2 and TRBJ2-2; D is unclear. Trimming removed 5 bases at V and 1 base at J, with 8 bases between. The CDR3 is made up of 14 amino acids. Looked up from germline, CDR1 is SGHTA and CDR2 is FQGNSA. The CDR3 spells CASSRSRNTGELFF. The CDR3 DNA sequence: TGTGCCAGCAGCAGGAGCAGGAACACCGGGGAGCTGTTTTTT.

At least ten counts were recorded for this clonotype. One base away lies a much larger clone, so this may be a sequencing read error. The gene calls are TRBV5-1 and TRBJ2-3, with D maybe TRBD2 (6 bases). Germline V CDR1 and CDR2: SGHRS, YFSETQ. Between the trimmed V and J ends, which lost 4 bases and 2 bases, there was a span of 14 bases. This CDR3 has 15 amino acids. In DNA form, the CDR3 reads TGCGCCAGCAGCCTGGGGGGACCGAACACAGATACGCAGTATTTT. Translation gives CASSLGGPNTDTQYF.

This clonotype has at least ten counts. The chain recombines TRBV20-1 with TRBJ2-1; 11 positions agree with TRBD2. Germline V gene data show CDR1 as DFQATT and CDR2 as SNEGSKA (reference sequence). J gave up 3 bases and V 0 bases, and 4 bases lay outside the gene matches. CDR3 length: 16 amino acids. Here the CDR3 reads CSARDRLAGHYNEQFF. The CDR3 region has the DNA TGCAGTGCTAGAGACAGACTAGCGGGGCACTACAATGAGCAGTTCTTC.

This clonotype was detected ten times or more. V usage is TRBV7-2 and J usage is TRBJ2-2; the D call may be TRBD1 or TRBD2 (6 bases each). From germline, CDR1 is SGHTA and CDR2 FQGNSA. CDR3 size: 15 residues. Trimming removed 5 bases from V and 6 bases from J, with 16 bases in between. Written as DNA, the CDR3 is TGTGCCAGCAGCCCAGATTGGGGGGCAGCCGGGGAGCTGTTTTTT. It encodes CASSPDWGAAGELFF.

In this sample, this clonotype turned up many times. The chain joins TRBV5-1 to TRBJ1-1, with a tentative D call TRBD1 (5 bases). The length of the CDR3 is 14 residues. Per the germline V gene, CDR1 is SGHRS and CDR2 is YFSETQ. Deletions cut 7 bases from V and 4 bases from J, with 17 bases between. CDR3 in DNA: TGCGCCAGCTCCACTTTTTCAGGGAGCACTGAAGCTTTCTTT. This translates into CASSTFSGSTEAFF.